The T cell receptor (beta chain) described here comes from a study of shared T cell receptors in the human thymus. CDR3 length: 15 amino acids. V was pared by 4 bases and J by 1 base, with 14 bases between. Germline V gene lookup returns CDR1 SGHRS and CDR2 YFSETQ. Assay used: immunoSEQ multiplex PCR; TCRdb lists only in-frame clones, some missing. The profile covers about 730,000 clones, with over 75% appearing a single time and approximately 0.01% taken by the ten largest. These data were also reused for a study on human thymus T cells. This second report adds: Finnish infants who were healthy and having corrective surgery for congenital heart defects made up the donors. Thymic tissue was derived from resections collected during corrective heart surgery. Related research examined unrelated individuals and reported that their thymic repertoires overlapped highly.

The sequencing input was thymocytes. This sequence was found in a girl under two years old with a congenital heart defect. The chain recombines TRBV5-1 with TRBJ1-2, with a weak D call TRBD1 (5 bases). In DNA, the CDR3 is TGCGCCAGCAGCCCCGTGACAGAAAATAACTATGGCTACACCTTC. Translating it yields CASSPVTENNYGYTF.